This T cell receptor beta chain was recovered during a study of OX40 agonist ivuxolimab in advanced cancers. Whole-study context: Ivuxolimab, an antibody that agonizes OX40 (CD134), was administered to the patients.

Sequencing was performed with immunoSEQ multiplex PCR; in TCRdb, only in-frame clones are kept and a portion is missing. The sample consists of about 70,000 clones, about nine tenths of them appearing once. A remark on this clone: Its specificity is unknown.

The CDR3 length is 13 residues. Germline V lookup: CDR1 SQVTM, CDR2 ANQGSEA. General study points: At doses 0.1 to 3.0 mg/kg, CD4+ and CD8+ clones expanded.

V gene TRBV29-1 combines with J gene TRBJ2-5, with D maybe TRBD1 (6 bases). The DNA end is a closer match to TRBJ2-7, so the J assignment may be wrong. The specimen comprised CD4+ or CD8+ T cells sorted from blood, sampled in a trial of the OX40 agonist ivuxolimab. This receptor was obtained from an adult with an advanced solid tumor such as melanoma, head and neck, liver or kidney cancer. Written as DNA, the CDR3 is TGCAGCGTCCGGATGGACAGTCTGTACGAGCAGTACTTC. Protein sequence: CSVRMDSLYEQYF.